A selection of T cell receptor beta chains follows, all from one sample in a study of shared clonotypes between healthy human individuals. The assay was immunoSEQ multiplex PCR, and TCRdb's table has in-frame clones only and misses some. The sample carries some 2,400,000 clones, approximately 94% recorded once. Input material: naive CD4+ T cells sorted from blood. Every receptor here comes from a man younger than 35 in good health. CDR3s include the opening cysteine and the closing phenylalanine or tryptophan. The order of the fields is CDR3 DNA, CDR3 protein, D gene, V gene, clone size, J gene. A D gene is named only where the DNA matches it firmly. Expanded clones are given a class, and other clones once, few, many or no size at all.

CDR3 DNA: TGTGCCTGGAGTAGCCAGGACCGCGAAAAACTGTTTTTT; CDR3 protein: CAWSSQDREKLFF; D gene: NA; V gene: TRBV30; clone size: few; J gene: TRBJ1-4
CDR3 DNA: TGTGCCAGCGGGTACCGGGACTCCCGCCCTGAGCAGTTCTTC; CDR3 protein: CASGYRDSRPEQFF; D gene: NA; V gene: TRBV11-2; clone size: NA; J gene: TRBJ2-1
CDR3 DNA: TGTGCCAGCAGCTTAGTAGGGCCTCACGAGCAGTACTTC; CDR3 protein: CASSLVGPHEQYF; D gene: NA; V gene: TRBV7-8; clone size: NA; J gene: TRBJ2-7
CDR3 DNA: TGTGCCAGCAAAGGCGGGGGGACCTACAATGAGCAGTTCTTC; CDR3 protein: CASKGGGTYNEQFF; D gene: TRBD2; V gene: TRBV28; clone size: NA; J gene: TRBJ2-1
CDR3 DNA: TGTGCCATCCGGCCCAAGGGGATAGCAGATACGCAGTATTTT; CDR3 protein: CAIRPKGIADTQYF; D gene: NA; V gene: TRBV27; clone size: NA; J gene: TRBJ2-3
CDR3 DNA: TGTGCCAGCAGCTTAGAGGCCGGGCCCCTCTACGAGCAGTACTTC; CDR3 protein: CASSLEAGPLYEQYF; D gene: NA; V gene: TRBV11-2; clone size: NA; J gene: TRBJ2-7
CDR3 DNA: TGTGCCATACGCGGGAGGGCTAACTATGGCTACACCTTC; CDR3 protein: CAIRGRANYGYTF; D gene: NA; V gene: TRBV10-3; clone size: NA; J gene: TRBJ1-2
CDR3 DNA: TGTGCCTGGAGCCCATCACCGTGGGAGCTGTTTTTT; CDR3 protein: CAWSPSPWELFF; D gene: NA; V gene: TRBV30; clone size: NA; J gene: TRBJ2-2
CDR3 DNA: TGCGCCAGCAGCTTCTCACAGGGGTTCGGCGAGCAGTACTTC; CDR3 protein: CASSFSQGFGEQYF; D gene: TRBD1; V gene: TRBV5-1; clone size: NA; J gene: TRBJ2-7
CDR3 DNA: TGTGCCAGCAGCTGGGACAGCTACGCCTACGAGCAGTACTTC; CDR3 protein: CASSWDSYAYEQYF; D gene: TRBD1; V gene: TRBV11-2; clone size: NA; J gene: TRBJ2-7
CDR3 DNA: TGTGCCAGCAGTGAAGTGGGGGGGGGCGTGAGGGAGACCCAGTACTTC; CDR3 protein: CASSEVGGGVRETQYF; D gene: NA; V gene: TRBV6-1; clone size: NA; J gene: TRBJ2-5
CDR3 DNA: TGTGCCAGCGTCCCGGGACAGAATAGCAATCAGCCCCAGCATTTT; CDR3 protein: CASVPGQNSNQPQHF; D gene: TRBD1; V gene: TRBV5-8; clone size: NA; J gene: TRBJ1-5
CDR3 DNA: TGTGCCAGCAGCTTACGACAGAGCTACAATGAGCAGTTCTTC; CDR3 protein: CASSLRQSYNEQFF; D gene: NA; V gene: TRBV7-2; clone size: NA; J gene: TRBJ2-1
CDR3 DNA: TGTGCCAGTGGCTCCTCCACTGCTAGCGGGAGGGCCCAACAGTACTTC; CDR3 protein: CASGSSTASGRAQQYF; D gene: TRBD2; V gene: TRBV19; clone size: NA; J gene: TRBJ2-7
CDR3 DNA: TGTGCCAGCAGTGACAGTTATAGCAATCAGCCCCAGCATTTT; CDR3 protein: CASSDSYSNQPQHF; D gene: NA; V gene: TRBV6-1; clone size: NA; J gene: TRBJ1-5
CDR3 DNA: TGTGCCAGCAGTGGGCTTTTGGCTAGCGGGGGGGTAGGCTCCTACGAGCAGTACTTC; CDR3 protein: CASSGLLASGGVGSYEQYF; D gene: TRBD2; V gene: TRBV6-1; clone size: NA; J gene: TRBJ2-7
CDR3 DNA: TGTGCCAGCAGCTCCCAACTAGGGGCAAATGAGGACACTGAAGCTTTCTTT; CDR3 protein: CASSSQLGANEDTEAFF; D gene: NA; V gene: TRBV7-8; clone size: once; J gene: TRBJ1-1
CDR3 DNA: TGTGCCAGCAGTGAACAGGACAGGGGGGATACGCAGTATTTT; CDR3 protein: CASSEQDRGDTQYF; D gene: TRBD1; V gene: TRBV2; clone size: NA; J gene: TRBJ2-3
CDR3 DNA: TGTGCCAGCAGCTTAGCTGCACAGTTGAACACTGAAGCTTTCTTT; CDR3 protein: CASSLAAQLNTEAFF; D gene: NA; V gene: TRBV7-2; clone size: NA; J gene: TRBJ1-1
CDR3 DNA: TGTGCCAGCAGTTACGCCGGGGGAAATAATTCACCCCTCCACTTT; CDR3 protein: CASSYAGGNNSPLHF; D gene: NA; V gene: TRBV6-5; clone size: NA; J gene: TRBJ1-6
CDR3 DNA: TGTGCCAGCAGAGCCTCGGGACAGGGGATTACTGAAGCTTTCTTT; CDR3 protein: CASRASGQGITEAFF; D gene: TRBD1; V gene: TRBV2; clone size: once; J gene: TRBJ1-1
CDR3 DNA: TGTGCCAGCAGTTACTCGTCTAGCGGTGCCTACGAGCAGTACTTC; CDR3 protein: CASSYSSSGAYEQYF; D gene: TRBD2; V gene: TRBV6-5; clone size: few; J gene: TRBJ2-7
CDR3 DNA: TGCGCCAGCAGCTTGGAGGGGATTAGCACAGATACGCAGTATTTT; CDR3 protein: CASSLEGISTDTQYF; D gene: NA; V gene: TRBV5-1; clone size: once; J gene: TRBJ2-3
CDR3 DNA: TGTGCCAGCTCCTTGGGGTTCAACACCGGGGAGCTGTTTTTT; CDR3 protein: CASSLGFNTGELFF; D gene: NA; V gene: TRBV18; clone size: NA; J gene: TRBJ2-2
CDR3 DNA: TGTGCCACAGGGGACACTTTCTCTGGAAACACCATATATTTT; CDR3 protein: CATGDTFSGNTIYF; D gene: NA; V gene: TRBV19; clone size: NA; J gene: TRBJ1-3
CDR3 DNA: TGTGCCAGCAGCGCGTCCCAGACAATAACAGGGGGAGGTGGCTACACCTTC; CDR3 protein: CASSASQTITGGGGYTF; D gene: TRBD1; V gene: TRBV9; clone size: NA; J gene: TRBJ1-2
CDR3 DNA: TGTGCCAGCAGCTCTCAGACAGGTCAGGGCTACACCTTC; CDR3 protein: CASSSQTGQGYTF; D gene: NA; V gene: TRBV11-2; clone size: NA; J gene: TRBJ1-2
CDR3 DNA: TGTGCCACCAGCAGAGATTTGCCCGGGACAGGGACTAAAGGCTACACCTTC; CDR3 protein: CATSRDLPGTGTKGYTF; D gene: TRBD1; V gene: TRBV15; clone size: NA; J gene: TRBJ1-2
CDR3 DNA: TGCAGCGCTGCACAGGGGCTGAGCACAGATACGCAGTATTTT; CDR3 protein: CSAAQGLSTDTQYF; D gene: TRBD1; V gene: TRBV29-1; clone size: NA; J gene: TRBJ2-3
CDR3 DNA: TGTGCCAGCCAATCCGTAGGAGAGCCCCAGCATTTT; CDR3 protein: CASQSVGEPQHF; D gene: NA; V gene: TRBV6-5; clone size: NA; J gene: TRBJ1-5
CDR3 DNA: TGCGCCAGCAGTGGGTTTAATGAGCAGTTCTTC; CDR3 protein: CASSGFNEQFF; D gene: NA; V gene: TRBV10-2; clone size: NA; J gene: TRBJ2-1
CDR3 DNA: TGTGCCTGGAGCCATATGGAGCTAGCGGGACAGCCCCAGCATTTT; CDR3 protein: CAWSHMELAGQPQHF; D gene: NA; V gene: TRBV30; clone size: NA; J gene: TRBJ1-5
CDR3 DNA: TGTGCCAGCAGCTTACCCGGGACAGGCCCCTCTGGGGCCAACGTCCTGACTTTC; CDR3 protein: CASSLPGTGPSGANVLTF; D gene: TRBD1; V gene: TRBV7-9; clone size: NA; J gene: TRBJ2-6
CDR3 DNA: TGCGCCAGCAGCTTAGGGCAGGGCGGCGGGGAGCTGTTTTTT; CDR3 protein: CASSLGQGGGELFF; D gene: NA; V gene: TRBV5-1; clone size: NA; J gene: TRBJ2-2
CDR3 DNA: TGTGCCAGCGACGGGTACACTGAAGCTTTCTTT; CDR3 protein: CASDGYTEAFF; D gene: NA; V gene: TRBV6-1; clone size: NA; J gene: TRBJ1-1
CDR3 DNA: TGCGCCAGCAGCTTTACGGCGGGAGGTGATACGCAGTATTTT; CDR3 protein: CASSFTAGGDTQYF; D gene: TRBD2; V gene: TRBV5-1; clone size: NA; J gene: TRBJ2-3
CDR3 DNA: TGTGCCATTCTTAATACCGGGACTACCGGGGAGCTGTTTTTT; CDR3 protein: CAILNTGTTGELFF; D gene: NA; V gene: TRBV10-3; clone size: NA; J gene: TRBJ2-2
CDR3 DNA: TGTGCCAGCAGTCATAGCGGAGCCTACAATGAGCAGTTCTTC; CDR3 protein: CASSHSGAYNEQFF; D gene: NA; V gene: TRBV9; clone size: once; J gene: TRBJ2-1
CDR3 DNA: TGTGCCAGCAGCGCCTCCGGGACACCAGACGGCTACACCTTC; CDR3 protein: CASSASGTPDGYTF; D gene: NA; V gene: TRBV9; clone size: NA; J gene: TRBJ1-2
CDR3 DNA: TGTGCCAGCAGCCATGGACAGGGAGGAGGCTACACCTTC; CDR3 protein: CASSHGQGGGYTF; D gene: TRBD1; V gene: TRBV6-6; clone size: NA; J gene: TRBJ1-2
CDR3 DNA: TGCGCCAGCAGCCCGGGACAGGGGTTTGAGGAGACCCAGTACTTC; CDR3 protein: CASSPGQGFEETQYF; D gene: TRBD1; V gene: TRBV5-1; clone size: NA; J gene: TRBJ2-5
CDR3 DNA: TGTGCCAGCAGCAATCTCGCAGGAGCCACGAGCTCCTACAATGAGCAGTTCTTC; CDR3 protein: CASSNLAGATSSYNEQFF; D gene: NA; V gene: TRBV9; clone size: NA; J gene: TRBJ2-1
CDR3 DNA: TGTGCCAGCAGCTTACAGGAGGTTCAGCCCCAGCATTTT; CDR3 protein: CASSLQEVQPQHF; D gene: NA; V gene: TRBV7-8; clone size: NA; J gene: TRBJ1-5
CDR3 DNA: TGTGCCAGCAGCTTAAAGCGCCTAGCGGCCCCCTACGAGCAGTACTTC; CDR3 protein: CASSLKRLAAPYEQYF; D gene: TRBD2; V gene: TRBV7-8; clone size: NA; J gene: TRBJ2-7
CDR3 DNA: TGCGCCAGCAGCTCCAATGAGGGTAGCGGGAGTGGCAATGAGCAGTTCTTC; CDR3 protein: CASSSNEGSGSGNEQFF; D gene: TRBD2; V gene: TRBV5-1; clone size: NA; J gene: TRBJ2-1
CDR3 DNA: TGCAGCGCCAGCAGGGGGAGTGAGATTAACGAGCAGTACTTC; CDR3 protein: CSASRGSEINEQYF; D gene: TRBD1; V gene: TRBV29-1; clone size: NA; J gene: TRBJ2-7
CDR3 DNA: TGTGCCAGCAGTAGAACAGGGCCGGCGTACGAGCAGTACTTC; CDR3 protein: CASSRTGPAYEQYF; D gene: NA; V gene: TRBV27; clone size: NA; J gene: TRBJ2-7
CDR3 DNA: TGTGCCAGCAGCTTGGCGGAGGGAGGGCGGAAGACCCAGTACTTC; CDR3 protein: CASSLAEGGRKTQYF; D gene: TRBD2; V gene: TRBV5-4; clone size: NA; J gene: TRBJ2-5
CDR3 DNA: TGTGCCAGCAGCGCAGACTCTGCGGGTGGCTACACCTTC; CDR3 protein: CASSADSAGGYTF; D gene: NA; V gene: TRBV6-1; clone size: NA; J gene: TRBJ1-2
CDR3 DNA: TGTGCCAGCAGCTTGGATCCCAGCGGGGCCTACGAGCAGTACTTC; CDR3 protein: CASSLDPSGAYEQYF; D gene: TRBD2; V gene: TRBV5-4; clone size: NA; J gene: TRBJ2-7
CDR3 DNA: TGTGCCAGCAGCGCGATTGGGGACAGAGAGCAGTTCTTC; CDR3 protein: CASSAIGDREQFF; D gene: TRBD1; V gene: TRBV5-4; clone size: NA; J gene: TRBJ2-1
CDR3 DNA: TGTGCCAGCAGTTACGCGGGACAGCCAGAGACCCAGTACTTC; CDR3 protein: CASSYAGQPETQYF; D gene: NA; V gene: TRBV6-6; clone size: NA; J gene: TRBJ2-5
CDR3 DNA: TGTGCCAGCAGCAACAGGGCCCCTCTCTCTGGGGCCAACGTCCTGACTTTC; CDR3 protein: CASSNRAPLSGANVLTF; D gene: NA; V gene: TRBV14; clone size: once; J gene: TRBJ2-6